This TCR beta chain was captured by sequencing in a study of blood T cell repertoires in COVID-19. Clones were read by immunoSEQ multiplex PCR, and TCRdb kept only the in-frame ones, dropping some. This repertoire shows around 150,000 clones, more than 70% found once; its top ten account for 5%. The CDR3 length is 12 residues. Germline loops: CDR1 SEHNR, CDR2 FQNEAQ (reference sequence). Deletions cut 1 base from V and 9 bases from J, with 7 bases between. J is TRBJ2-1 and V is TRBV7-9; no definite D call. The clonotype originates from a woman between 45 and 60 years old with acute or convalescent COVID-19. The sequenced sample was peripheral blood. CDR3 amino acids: CASSLVAAEQFF. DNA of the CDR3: TGTGCCAGCAGCTTAGTGGCGGCTGAGCAGTTCTTC.